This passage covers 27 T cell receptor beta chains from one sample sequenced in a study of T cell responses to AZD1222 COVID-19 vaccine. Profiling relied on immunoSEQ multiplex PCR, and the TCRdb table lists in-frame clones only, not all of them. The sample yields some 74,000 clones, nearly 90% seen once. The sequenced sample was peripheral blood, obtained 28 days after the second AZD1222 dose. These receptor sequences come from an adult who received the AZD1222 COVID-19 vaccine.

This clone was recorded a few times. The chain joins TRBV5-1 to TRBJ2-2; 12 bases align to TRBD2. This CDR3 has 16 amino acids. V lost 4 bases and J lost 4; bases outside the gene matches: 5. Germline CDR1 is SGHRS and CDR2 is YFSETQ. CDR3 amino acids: CASSATSGSSTGELFF. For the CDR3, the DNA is TGCGCCAGCAGCGCGACTAGCGGGAGTAGCACCGGGGAGCTGTTTTTT.

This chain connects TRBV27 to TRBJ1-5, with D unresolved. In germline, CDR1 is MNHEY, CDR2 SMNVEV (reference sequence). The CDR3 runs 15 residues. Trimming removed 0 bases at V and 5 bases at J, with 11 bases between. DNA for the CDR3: TGTGCCAGCAGTTTATCCGGGCTCTCTTATCAGCCCCAGCATTTT. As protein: CASSLSGLSYQPQHF.

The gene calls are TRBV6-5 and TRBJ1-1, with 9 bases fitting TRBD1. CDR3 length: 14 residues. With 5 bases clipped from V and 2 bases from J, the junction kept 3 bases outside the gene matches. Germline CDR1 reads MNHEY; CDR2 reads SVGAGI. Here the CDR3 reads CASSRQGVNTEAFF. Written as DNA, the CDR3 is TGTGCCAGCAGTCGACAGGGGGTAAACACTGAAGCTTTCTTT.

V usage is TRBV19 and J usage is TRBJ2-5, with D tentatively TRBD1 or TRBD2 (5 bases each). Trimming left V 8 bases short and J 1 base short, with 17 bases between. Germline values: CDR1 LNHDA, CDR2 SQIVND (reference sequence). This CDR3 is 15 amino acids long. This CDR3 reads CASQAGGFAQETQYF. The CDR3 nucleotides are TGTGCCAGTCAGGCTGGGGGTTTTGCCCAAGAGACCCAGTACTTC.

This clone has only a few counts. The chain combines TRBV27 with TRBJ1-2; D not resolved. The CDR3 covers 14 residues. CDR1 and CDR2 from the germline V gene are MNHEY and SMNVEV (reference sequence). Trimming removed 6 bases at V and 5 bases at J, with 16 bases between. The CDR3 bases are TGTGCCAGCAGCCCTATCCTCCGGGAGTATGGCTACACCTTC. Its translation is CASSPILREYGYTF.

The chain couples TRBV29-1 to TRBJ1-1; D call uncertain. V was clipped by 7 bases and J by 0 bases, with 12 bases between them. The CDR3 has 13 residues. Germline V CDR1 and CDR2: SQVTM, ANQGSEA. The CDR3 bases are TGCAGCGCTGGGCCCGGGCTGAACACTGAAGCTTTCTTT. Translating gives CSAGPGLNTEAFF.

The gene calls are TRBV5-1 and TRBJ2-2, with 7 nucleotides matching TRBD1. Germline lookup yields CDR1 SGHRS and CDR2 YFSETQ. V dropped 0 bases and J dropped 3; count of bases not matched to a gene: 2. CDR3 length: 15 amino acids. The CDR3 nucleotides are TGCGCCAGCAGCTTGGACAGGGGTGACACCGGGGAGCTGTTTTTT. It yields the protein CASSLDRGDTGELFF.

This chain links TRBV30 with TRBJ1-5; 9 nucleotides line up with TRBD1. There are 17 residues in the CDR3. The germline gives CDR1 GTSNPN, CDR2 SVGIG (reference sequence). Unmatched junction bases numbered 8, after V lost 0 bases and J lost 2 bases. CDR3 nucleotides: TGTGCCTGGAGTGTCTCTCGGACAGGGGCTGGCAATCAGCCCCAGCATTTT. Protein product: CAWSVSRTGAGNQPQHF.

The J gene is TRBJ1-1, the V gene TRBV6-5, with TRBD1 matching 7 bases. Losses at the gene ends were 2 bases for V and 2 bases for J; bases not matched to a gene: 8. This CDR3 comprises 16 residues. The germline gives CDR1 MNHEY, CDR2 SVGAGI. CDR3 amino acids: CASSYRRQGVNTEAFF. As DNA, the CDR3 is TGTGCCAGCAGTTACCGCCGACAGGGAGTCAACACTGAAGCTTTCTTT.

CDR3 amino acids: CASSFFHEQFF. As DNA, the CDR3 is TGTGCCAGCAGTTTTTTTCATGAGCAGTTCTTC. This rearrangement joins TRBV12-3 or TRBV12-4 to TRBJ2-1; D gene unclear. The CDR3 loop spans 11 amino acids. V lost 3 bases, J lost 8 bases, and 5 bases lay in between.

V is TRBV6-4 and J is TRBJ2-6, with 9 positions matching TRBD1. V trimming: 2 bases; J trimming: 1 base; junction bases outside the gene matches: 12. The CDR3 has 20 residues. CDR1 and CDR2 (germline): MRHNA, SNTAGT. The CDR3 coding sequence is TGTGCCAGCAGTGACGAGTACAGGGGGCAAATCTCTTCTGGGGCCAACGTCCTGACTTTC. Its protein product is CASSDEYRGQISSGANVLTF.

The CDR3 bases are TGCGCCAGCAGCTGGGGTGGGCAGGAATGGAACTATGGCTACACCTTC. Its translation is CASSWGGQEWNYGYTF. The chain employs TRBV5-1 and TRBJ1-2; D gene uncertain. This CDR3 is built from 16 residues. Trimming stripped 3 bases from V and 2 bases from J, with 17 bases between. The V gene's germline CDR1 is SGHRS and CDR2 YFSETQ.

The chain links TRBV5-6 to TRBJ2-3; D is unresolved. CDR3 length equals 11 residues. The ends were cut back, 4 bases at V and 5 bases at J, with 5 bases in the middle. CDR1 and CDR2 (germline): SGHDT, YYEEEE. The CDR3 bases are TGTGCCAGCAGCCGAGGAGATACGCAGTATTTT. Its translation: CASSRGDTQYF.

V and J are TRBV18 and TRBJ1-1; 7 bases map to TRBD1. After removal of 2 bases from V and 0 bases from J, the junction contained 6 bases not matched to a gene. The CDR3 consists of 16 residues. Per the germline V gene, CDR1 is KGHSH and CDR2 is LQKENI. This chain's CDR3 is CASSPSTGQMNTEAFF. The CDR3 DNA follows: TGTGCCAGCTCACCATCAACGGGACAGATGAACACTGAAGCTTTCTTT.

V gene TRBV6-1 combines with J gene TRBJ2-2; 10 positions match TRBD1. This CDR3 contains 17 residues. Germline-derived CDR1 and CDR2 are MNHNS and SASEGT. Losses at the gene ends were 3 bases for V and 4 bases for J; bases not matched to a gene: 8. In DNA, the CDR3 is TGTGCCAGCAGTGATAGGCGACAGGGGGCTGGCACCGGGGAGCTGTTTTTT. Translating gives CASSDRRQGAGTGELFF.

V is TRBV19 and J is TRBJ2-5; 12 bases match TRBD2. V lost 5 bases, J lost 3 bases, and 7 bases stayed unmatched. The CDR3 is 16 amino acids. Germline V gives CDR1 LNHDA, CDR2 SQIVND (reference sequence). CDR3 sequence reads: CASSPATSGSEETQYF. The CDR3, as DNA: TGTGCCAGTAGTCCCGCGACTAGCGGGAGTGAAGAGACCCAGTACTTC.

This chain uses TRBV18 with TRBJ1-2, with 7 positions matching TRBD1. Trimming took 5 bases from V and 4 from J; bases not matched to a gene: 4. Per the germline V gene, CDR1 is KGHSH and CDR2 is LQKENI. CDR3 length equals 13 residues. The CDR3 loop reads CASSGDSVYGYTF. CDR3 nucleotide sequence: TGTGCCAGCTCAGGGGACAGCGTCTATGGCTACACCTTC.

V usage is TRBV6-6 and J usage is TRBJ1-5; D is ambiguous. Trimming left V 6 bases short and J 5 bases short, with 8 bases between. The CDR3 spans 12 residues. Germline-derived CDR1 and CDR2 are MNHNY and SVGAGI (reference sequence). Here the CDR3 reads CASSTLDQPQHF. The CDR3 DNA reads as TGTGCCAGCAGCACTCTGGATCAGCCCCAGCATTTT.

The CDR3 loop is CASSQDKTGYYGYTF. The CDR3 DNA reads as TGTGCCAGCAGCCAAGATAAGACAGGATACTATGGCTACACCTTC. The chain is built from TRBV14 and TRBJ1-2; possible D gene TRBD1, 6 bases. V was clipped by 0 bases and J by 3 bases, with 11 bases between them. There are 15 residues in the CDR3. Germline V lookup: CDR1 SGHDN, CDR2 FVKESK.

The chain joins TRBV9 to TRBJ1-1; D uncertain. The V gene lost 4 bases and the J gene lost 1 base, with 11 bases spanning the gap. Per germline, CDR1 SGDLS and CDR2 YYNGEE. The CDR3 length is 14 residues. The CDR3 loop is CASSPLGSNTEAFF. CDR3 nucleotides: TGTGCCAGCAGCCCTCTTGGGTCGAACACTGAAGCTTTCTTT.

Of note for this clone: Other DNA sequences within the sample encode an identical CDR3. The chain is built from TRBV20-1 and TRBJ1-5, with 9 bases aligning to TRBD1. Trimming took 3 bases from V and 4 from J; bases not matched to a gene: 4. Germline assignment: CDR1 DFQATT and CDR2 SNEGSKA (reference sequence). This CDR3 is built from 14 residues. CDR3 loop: CSASAGQGNQPQHF. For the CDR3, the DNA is TGCAGTGCTAGTGCGGGACAGGGTAATCAGCCCCAGCATTTT.

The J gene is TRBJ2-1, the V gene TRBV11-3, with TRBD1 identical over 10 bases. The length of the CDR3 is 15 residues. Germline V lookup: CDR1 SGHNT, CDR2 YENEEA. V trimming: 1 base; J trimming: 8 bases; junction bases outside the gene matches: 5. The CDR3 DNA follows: TGTGCCAGCAGCTTAGGGGGACAGGGGTATGATGAGCAGTTCTTC. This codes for CASSLGGQGYDEQFF.

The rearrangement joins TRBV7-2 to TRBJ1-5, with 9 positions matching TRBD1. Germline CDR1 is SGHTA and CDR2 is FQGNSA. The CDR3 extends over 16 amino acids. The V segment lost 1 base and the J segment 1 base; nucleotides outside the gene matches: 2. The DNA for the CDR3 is TGTGCCAGCAGCTTAGGACAGGGGGTAAGCAATCAGCCCCAGCATTTT. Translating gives CASSLGQGVSNQPQHF.

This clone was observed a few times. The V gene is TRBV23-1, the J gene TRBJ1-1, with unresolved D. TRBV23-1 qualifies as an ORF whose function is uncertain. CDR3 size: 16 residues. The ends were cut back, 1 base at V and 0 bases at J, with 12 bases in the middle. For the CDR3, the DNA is TGCGCCAGCAGTCAATGGGCCCTCGCATTGAACACTGAAGCTTTCTTT. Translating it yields CASSQWALALNTEAFF.

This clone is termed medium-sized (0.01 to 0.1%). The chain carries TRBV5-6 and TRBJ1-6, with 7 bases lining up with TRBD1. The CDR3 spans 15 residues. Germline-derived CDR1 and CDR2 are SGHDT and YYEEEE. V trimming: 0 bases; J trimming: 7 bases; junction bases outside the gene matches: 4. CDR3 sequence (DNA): TGTGCCAGCAGCTTGGTTCAGGGGGACAATTCACCCCTCCACTTT. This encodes CASSLVQGDNSPLHF.

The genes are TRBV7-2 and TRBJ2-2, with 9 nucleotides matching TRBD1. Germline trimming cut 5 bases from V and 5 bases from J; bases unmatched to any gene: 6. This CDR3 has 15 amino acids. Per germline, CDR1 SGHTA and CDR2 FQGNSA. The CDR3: CASSPNRGQTGELFF. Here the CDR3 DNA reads TGTGCCAGCAGCCCTAACAGGGGGCAGACCGGGGAGCTGTTTTTT.

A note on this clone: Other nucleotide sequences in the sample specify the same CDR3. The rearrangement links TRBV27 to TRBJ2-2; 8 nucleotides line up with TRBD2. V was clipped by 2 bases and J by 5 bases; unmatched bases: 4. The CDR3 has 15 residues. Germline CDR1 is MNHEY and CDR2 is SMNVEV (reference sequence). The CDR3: CASSLTSGPTGELFF. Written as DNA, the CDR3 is TGTGCCAGCAGTTTAACTAGCGGACCTACCGGGGAGCTGTTTTTT.